These 6 T cell receptor beta chains originate from one sample sequenced in a study of blood T cell repertoires in COVID-19. The method was immunoSEQ multiplex PCR; TCRdb's version includes in-frame clones alone and lacks a portion of them. The repertoire has around 400,000 clones, roughly 88% of them found once; the top ten carry approximately 1.5%. The specimen was PBMCs or T cells enriched from blood (not recorded which). The receptor source for this set is a woman between 18 and 29 years old who had been exposed to COVID-19.

This chain connects TRBV30 to TRBJ1-1; weak D call: TRBD1 (6 bases). The V and J ends lost 4 bases and 0 bases respectively, with 6 bases between them. CDR3 size: 12 residues. In germline, CDR1 is GTSNPN, CDR2 SVGIG (reference sequence). The CDR3 region has the DNA TGTGCCTGGAACAGGGTGAACACTGAAGCTTTCTTT. Translated: CAWNRVNTEAFF.

This sequence joins TRBV3-1 (or the pseudogene TRBV3-2) and TRBJ2-1; 14 bases align to TRBD2. The CDR3 totals 19 residues. The trim removed 2 bases at V and 0 bases at J, leaving 6 bases unmatched. The V gene's germline CDR1 is LGHDT and CDR2 YNNKEL (reference sequence). The CDR3 DNA reads TGTGCCAGCAGCCAACCGGGACTAGCGGGAGTAGGCTCCTACAATGAGCAGTTCTTC. Amino acid sequence: CASSQPGLAGVGSYNEQFF.

The chain combines TRBV28 with TRBJ1-1, with D possibly matching TRBD1 (5 bases). The germline V and J ends were trimmed by 2 bases and 2 bases, with 12 bases remaining between them. The germline V gene encodes CDR1 MDHEN and CDR2 SYDVKM. This CDR3 region has 15 residues. CDR3 sequence (DNA): TGTGCCAGCAGTTTAATGCCAGGGCAAAACACTGAAGCTTTCTTT. It translates to CASSLMPGQNTEAFF.

The genes are TRBV18 and TRBJ1-2; unclear D gene. V was cut by 2 bases and J by 1 base, with 5 bases left in between. The CDR3 sequence is 13 residues long. CDR1 is KGHSH, CDR2 LQKENI, per germline. CDR3 in amino acids: CASSPDNNYGYTF. The CDR3, as DNA: TGTGCCAGCTCACCAGACAATAACTATGGCTACACCTTC.

The rearrangement links TRBV11-2 to TRBJ1-4; D may be TRBD1 (5 bases). The CDR3 extends over 15 amino acids. The V gene's germline CDR1 is SGHAT and CDR2 FQNNGV. The V gene lost 1 base and the J gene lost 5 bases, with 11 bases spanning the gap. The CDR3 DNA reads as TGTGCCAGCAGCTTAGCCCAGGGAGGAAATGAAAAACTGTTTTTT. Its translation: CASSLAQGGNEKLFF.

This sequence joins TRBV6-5 and TRBJ2-7, with 8 nucleotides matching TRBD1. CDR3 size: 15 residues. Germline assignment: CDR1 MNHEY and CDR2 SVGAGI. The V gene end was trimmed by 5 bases and the J gene end by 6 bases; junction bases not matched to a gene: 12. The CDR3 is CASSTTGVLSLEQYF. In DNA, the CDR3 is TGTGCCAGCAGTACGACAGGGGTTCTTTCGCTCGAGCAGTACTTC.